These 9 T cell receptor beta chains were sequenced from one sample in a study of control samples from healthy donors and cancer patients. The protocol was immunoSEQ multiplex PCR, while the TCRdb copy is restricted to in-frame clones and leaves out a portion. The data contain about 110,000 clones, around four fifths of them singletons. Input material: blood. The receptors were gathered from a man aged 18-30 years in good health.

The J gene is TRBJ1-6, the V gene TRBV10-3; 9 bases are a match to TRBD1. This CDR3 comprises 14 residues. Unmatched junction bases numbered 6, after V lost 7 bases and J lost 8 bases. Germline CDR1 ENHRY, CDR2 SYGVKD. CDR3 sequence (DNA): TGTGCCATCAATCCCGGGACAGGGTATTCACCCCTCCACTTT. Protein product: CAINPGTGYSPLHF.

The gene calls are TRBV7-2 and TRBJ1-5; D gene unclear. Trimming removed 1 base at V and 6 bases at J, with 7 bases between. Germline CDR1 is SGHTA and CDR2 is FQGNSA. The CDR3 extends over 13 amino acids. Here the CDR3 reads CASSLGPTQPQHF. CDR3 DNA sequence: TGTGCCAGCAGCTTAGGGCCGACTCAGCCCCAGCATTTT. The variable domain in full, with the rest retrieved from reference TRBV7-2 and TRBJ1-5, is GAGVSQSPSNKVTEKGKDVELRCDPISGHTALYWYRQSLGQGLEFLIYFQGNSAPDKSGLPSDRFSAERTGGSVSTLTIQRTQQEDSAVYLCASSLGPTQPQHFGDGTRLSIL.

The chain has TRBV30 and TRBJ2-3; 10 positions agree with TRBD2. V shed 5 bases, J shed 7 bases, and the junction held 9 bases outside the gene matches. The CDR3 runs to 14 residues. Looked up from germline, CDR1 is GTSNPN and CDR2 is SVGIG (reference sequence). The CDR3 reads CAWFERGGRNTQYF. The CDR3 DNA sequence: TGTGCCTGGTTTGAGCGGGGGGGCCGGAATACGCAGTATTTT. The variable domain in full, with the rest retrieved from reference TRBV30 and TRBJ2-3, is SQTIHQWPATLVQPVGSPLSLECTVEGTSNPNLYWYRQAAGRGLQLLFYSVGIGQISSEVPQNLSASRPQDRQFILSSKKLLLSDSGFYLCAWFERGGRNTQYFGPGTRLTVL.

Points on this clone: A clone one base away is much larger, so this may be a read error. The chain carries TRBV19 and TRBJ1-5; tentative D call: TRBD1 (6 bases). The germline CDR1 and CDR2 sequences are LNHDA and SQIVND (reference sequence). The CDR3 has 13 residues. Trimming cost V 4 bases and J 6 bases, with 10 bases left between them. This CDR3 reads CASSTGEGQPQHF. Written as DNA, the CDR3 is TGTGCCAGTAGTACAGGGGAGGGTCAGCCCCAGCATTTT.

The chain is built from TRBV5-1 and TRBJ1-4, with TRBD1 matching over 11 bases. Trimming at V came to 4 bases and at J to 8 bases, leaving 7 bases not matched to a gene. The CDR3 sequence is 15 residues long. Germline CDR1 and CDR2: SGHRS and YFSETQ. The CDR3 loop reads CASSPRTGGSEKLFF. In DNA form, the CDR3 reads TGCGCCAGCAGCCCGCGGACAGGGGGCAGCGAAAAACTGTTTTTT.

This sequence joins TRBV6-6 and TRBJ2-3, with D possibly being TRBD2 (5 bases). Germline V gene sequence: CDR1 MNHNY, CDR2 SVGAGI (reference sequence). V lost 6 bases and J lost 7, with 11 bases in between. This CDR3 comprises 12 residues. The CDR3 loop reads CASSLDFYTQYF. In DNA, the CDR3 is TGTGCCAGCAGCCTGGACTTTTATACGCAGTATTTT.

Details on this clone: One end of the junction does not line up with germline, which may come from a read error. This sequence joins TRBV7-7 and TRBJ1-1; 8 nucleotides align to TRBD1. Looked up from germline, CDR1 is SSHAT and CDR2 is FNYEAQ (reference sequence). The CDR3 runs 15 residues. The CDR3 DNA follows: TGTGCTAGCAGCCGATTTGGACAGGGGAACACTGAAGCTTTCTTT. Protein product: CASSRFGQGNTEAFF.

This clone is medium-sized by share. CDR3 nucleotides: TGTGCCATCAGCCGGGACAACACCGGGGAGCTGTTTTTT. This translates into CAISRDNTGELFF. The chain joins TRBV10-3 to TRBJ2-2; tentatively, D is TRBD1 or TRBD2 (5 bases each). Looked up from germline, CDR1 is ENHRY and CDR2 is SYGVKD. V was cut by 6 bases and J by 2 bases, with 7 bases left in between. The CDR3 loop spans 13 amino acids.

The chain combines TRBV15 with TRBJ2-1; 10 bases are shared with TRBD1. The CDR3 contains 18 residues. The V gene end was trimmed by 5 bases and the J gene end by 5 bases; junction bases not matched to a gene: 15. Per germline, CDR1 LNHNV and CDR2 YYDKDF (reference sequence). This chain's CDR3 is CATSSRDRGNWRNNEQFF. The CDR3 DNA is TGTGCCACCAGCTCCCGGGACAGGGGAAATTGGAGAAACAATGAGCAGTTCTTC. The full variable domain, with the rest looked up from reference TRBV15 and TRBJ2-1, is DAMVIQNPRYQVTQFGKPVTLSCSQTLNHNVMYWYQQKSSQAPKLLFHYYDKDFNNEADTPDNFQSRRPNTSFCFLDIRSPGLGDTAMYLCATSSRDRGNWRNNEQFFGPGTRLTVL.